This TCR beta chain was sequenced in a study of long-term antiretroviral therapy in people with HIV. Germline lookup yields CDR1 LNHDA and CDR2 SQIVND (reference sequence). The ends lost 4 bases at V and 3 bases at J; junction bases unmatched: 15. This CDR3 region has 17 residues. Concerning this clone itself: Its antigen is unknown.

Survey level was the resolution at which the v3.0 immunoSEQ assay ran. Produced via immunoSEQ multiplex PCR; TCRdb's table is partial and in-frame only. The sample lists more than 20,000 clones, 80% to 85% occurring once. General observations from the study: When set beside controls, HIV repertoires had CDR3 length ranges that were narrower. Clonal populations expanded prior to ART predominated within the repertoire at all time points. Blood draws took place between about 2004 and 2017 and possibly involved older ART regimens. The study found that diversity rose after ART but stayed below transplant donor controls.

This TCR derives from a woman between 40 and 50 years old with HIV. V usage is TRBV19 and J usage is TRBJ2-7; the match to TRBD1 covers 7 bases. The sample here was unsorted PBMCs, taken 1.2 years after starting antiretroviral therapy. CDR3 DNA: TGTGCCAGTAGTACTCCCTCTCAGGGGGTAGGTGTCTACGAGCAGTACTTC. Translated: CASSTPSQGVGVYEQYF.